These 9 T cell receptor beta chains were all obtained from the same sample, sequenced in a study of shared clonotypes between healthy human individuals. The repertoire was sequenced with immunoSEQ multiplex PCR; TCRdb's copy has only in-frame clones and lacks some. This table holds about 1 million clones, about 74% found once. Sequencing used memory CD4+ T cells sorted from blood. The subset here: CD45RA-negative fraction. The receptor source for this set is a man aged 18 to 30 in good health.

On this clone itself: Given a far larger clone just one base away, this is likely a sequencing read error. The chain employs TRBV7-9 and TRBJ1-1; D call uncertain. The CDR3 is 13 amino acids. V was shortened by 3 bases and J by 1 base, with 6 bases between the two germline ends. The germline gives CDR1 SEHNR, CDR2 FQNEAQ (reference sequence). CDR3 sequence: CASSFQWNTEAFF. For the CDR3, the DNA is TGTGCCAGCAGCTTCCAGTGGAACACTGAAGCTTTCTTT. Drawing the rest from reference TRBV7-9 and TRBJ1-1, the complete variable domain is DTGVSQNPRHKITKRGQNVTFRCDPISEHNRLYWYRQTLGQGPEFLTYFQNEAQLEKSRLLSDRFSAERPKGSFSTLEIQRTEQGDSAMYLCASSFQWNTEAFFGQGTRLTVV.

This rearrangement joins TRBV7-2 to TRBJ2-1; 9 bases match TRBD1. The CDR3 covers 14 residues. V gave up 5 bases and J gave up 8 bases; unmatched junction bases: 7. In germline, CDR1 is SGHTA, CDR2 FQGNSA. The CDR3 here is CASSIQGAKDEQFF. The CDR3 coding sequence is TGTGCCAGCAGCATACAGGGGGCGAAGGATGAGCAGTTCTTC.

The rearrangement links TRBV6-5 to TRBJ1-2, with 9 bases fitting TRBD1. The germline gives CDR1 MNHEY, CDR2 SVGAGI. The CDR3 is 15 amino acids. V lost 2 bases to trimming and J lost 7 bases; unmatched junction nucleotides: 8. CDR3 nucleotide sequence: TGTGCCAGCAGTTACCCTTCGGGACAGGGTCGTGGCTACACCTTC. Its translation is CASSYPSGQGRGYTF.

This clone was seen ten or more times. The CDR3 nucleotides read TGTGCCAGCTCACCGGTGGGACAGGGGATTGGGCACACTGAAGCTTTCTTT. It specifies CASSPVGQGIGHTEAFF. The chain carries TRBV18 and TRBJ1-1; 10 bases fit TRBD1. The germline CDR1 and CDR2 sequences are KGHSH and LQKENI. The V gene end was trimmed by 3 bases and the J gene end by 3 bases; junction bases not matched to a gene: 10. The CDR3 length is 17 residues.

Written as DNA, the CDR3 is TGCGCCAGCAGCTTGGGGGGACTAGCGGGAATCGGCCCCAATGAGCAGTTCTTC. Translation: CASSLGGLAGIGPNEQFF. This chain uses TRBV5-1 with TRBJ2-1, with 13 bases lining up with TRBD2. Germline assignment: CDR1 SGHRS and CDR2 YFSETQ. This CDR3 is built from 18 residues. J lost 6 bases, V lost 0 bases, and 9 bases had no gene match. Full variable domain (rest looked up from reference TRBV5-1 and TRBJ2-1): KAGVTQTPRYLIKTRGQQVTLSCSPISGHRSVSWYQQTPGQGLQFLFEYFSETQRNKGNFPGRFSGRQFSNSRSEMNVSTLELGDSALYLCASSLGGLAGIGPNEQFFGPGTRLTVL.

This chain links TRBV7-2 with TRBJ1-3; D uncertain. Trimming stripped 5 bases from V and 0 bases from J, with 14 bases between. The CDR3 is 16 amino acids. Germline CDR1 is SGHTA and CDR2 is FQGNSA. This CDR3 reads CASSPRPLNSGNTIYF. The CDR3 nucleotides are TGTGCCAGCAGCCCCAGACCGCTAAACTCTGGAAACACCATATATTTT.

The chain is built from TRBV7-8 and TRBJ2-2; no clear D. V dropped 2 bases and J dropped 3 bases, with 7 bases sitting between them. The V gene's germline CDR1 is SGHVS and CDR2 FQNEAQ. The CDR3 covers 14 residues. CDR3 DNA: TGTGCCAGCAGCTTACTCCAGGACACCGGGGAGCTGTTTTTT. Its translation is CASSLLQDTGELFF.

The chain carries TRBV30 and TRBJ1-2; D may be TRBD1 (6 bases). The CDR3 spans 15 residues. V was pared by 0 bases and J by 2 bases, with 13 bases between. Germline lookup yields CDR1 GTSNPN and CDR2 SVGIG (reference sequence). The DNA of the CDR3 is TGTGCCTGGAGTGTACCGGGCAGGGGAAACTATGGCTACACCTTC. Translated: CAWSVPGRGNYGYTF.

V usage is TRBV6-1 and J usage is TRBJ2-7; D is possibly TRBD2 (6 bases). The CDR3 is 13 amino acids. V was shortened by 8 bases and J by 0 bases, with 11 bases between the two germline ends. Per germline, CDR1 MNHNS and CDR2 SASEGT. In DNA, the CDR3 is TGTGCCAGCGGACGGGGGAGCTCCTACGAGCAGTACTTC. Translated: CASGRGSSYEQYF.